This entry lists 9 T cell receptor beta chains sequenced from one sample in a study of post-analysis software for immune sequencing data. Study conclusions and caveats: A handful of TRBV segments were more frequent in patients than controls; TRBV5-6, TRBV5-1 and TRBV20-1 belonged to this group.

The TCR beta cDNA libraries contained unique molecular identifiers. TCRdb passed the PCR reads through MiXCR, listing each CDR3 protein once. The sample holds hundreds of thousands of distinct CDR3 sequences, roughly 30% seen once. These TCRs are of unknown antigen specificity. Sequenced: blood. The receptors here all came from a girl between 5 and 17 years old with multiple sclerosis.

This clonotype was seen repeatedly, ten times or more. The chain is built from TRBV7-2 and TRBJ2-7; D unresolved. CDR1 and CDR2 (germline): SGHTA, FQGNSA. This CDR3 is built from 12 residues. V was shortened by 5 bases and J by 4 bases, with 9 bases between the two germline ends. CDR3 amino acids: CASSHGSYEQYF. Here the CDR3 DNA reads TGTGCCAGCAGCCACGGTAGTTACGAGCAGTACTTC. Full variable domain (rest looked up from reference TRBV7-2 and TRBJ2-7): GAGVSQSPSNKVTEKGKDVELRCDPISGHTALYWYRQSLGQGLEFLIYFQGNSAPDKSGLPSDRFSAERTGGSVSTLTIQRTQQEDSAVYLCASSHGSYEQYFGPGTRLTVT.

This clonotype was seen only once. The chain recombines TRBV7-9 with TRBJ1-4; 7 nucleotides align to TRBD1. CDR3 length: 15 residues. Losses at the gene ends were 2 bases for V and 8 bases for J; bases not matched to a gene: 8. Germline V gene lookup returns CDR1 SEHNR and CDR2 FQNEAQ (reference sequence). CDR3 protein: CASSLLGLGGEKLFF. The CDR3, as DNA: TGTGCCAGCAGCTTACTGGGGCTAGGGGGCGAAAAACTGTTTTTT.

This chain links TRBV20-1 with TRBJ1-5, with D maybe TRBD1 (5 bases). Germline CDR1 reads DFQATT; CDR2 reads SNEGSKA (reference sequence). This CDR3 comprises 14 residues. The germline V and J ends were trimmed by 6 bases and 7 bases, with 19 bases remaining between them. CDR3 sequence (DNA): TGCAGTGCCGCAAAAAGGGTAGGGGACCAGCCCCAGCATTTT. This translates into CSAAKRVGDQPQHF.

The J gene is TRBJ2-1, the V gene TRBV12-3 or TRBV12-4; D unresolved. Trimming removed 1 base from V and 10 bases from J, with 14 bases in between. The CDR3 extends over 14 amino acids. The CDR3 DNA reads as TGTGCCAGCAGTTTAGGATGGGGAACCAACGAGCAGTTCTTC. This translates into CASSLGWGTNEQFF.

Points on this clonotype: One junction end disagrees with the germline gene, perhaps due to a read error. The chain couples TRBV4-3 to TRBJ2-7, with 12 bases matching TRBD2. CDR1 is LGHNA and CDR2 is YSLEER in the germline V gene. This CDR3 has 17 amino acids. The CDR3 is CANSRGRTSGASYEQYF. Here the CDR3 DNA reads TGCGCCAACAGCCGGGGACGGACTAGCGGGGCCTCCTACGAGCAGTACTTC.

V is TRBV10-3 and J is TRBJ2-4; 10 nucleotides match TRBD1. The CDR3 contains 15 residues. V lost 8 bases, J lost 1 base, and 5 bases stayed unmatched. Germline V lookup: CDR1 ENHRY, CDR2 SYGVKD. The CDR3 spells CAIGAGQGAKNIQYF. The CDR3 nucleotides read TGTGCCATCGGGGCGGGACAGGGGGCCAAAAACATTCAGTACTTC.

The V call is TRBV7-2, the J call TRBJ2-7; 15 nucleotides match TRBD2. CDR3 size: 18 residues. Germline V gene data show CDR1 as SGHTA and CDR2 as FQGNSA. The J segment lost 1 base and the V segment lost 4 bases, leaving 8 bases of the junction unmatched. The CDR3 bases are TGTGCCAGCAGCTCGGGACTAGCGGGAGGACACTTATCCTACGAGCAGTACTTC. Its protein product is CASSSGLAGGHLSYEQYF.

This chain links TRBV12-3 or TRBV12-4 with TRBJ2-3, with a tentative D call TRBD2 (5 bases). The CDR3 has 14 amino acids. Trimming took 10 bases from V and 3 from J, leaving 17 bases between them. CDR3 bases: TGTGCCACGGGAAGACCGTATGTGACAGATACGCAGTATTTT. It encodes CATGRPYVTDTQYF.

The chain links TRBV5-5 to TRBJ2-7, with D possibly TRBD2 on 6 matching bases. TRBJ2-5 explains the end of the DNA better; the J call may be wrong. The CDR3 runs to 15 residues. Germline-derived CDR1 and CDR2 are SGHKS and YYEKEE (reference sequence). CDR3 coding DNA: TGTGCCAGCAGCTTTGGGTCTGGGGAGGCGGAGACCCAGTACTTC. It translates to CASSFGSGEAETQYF.